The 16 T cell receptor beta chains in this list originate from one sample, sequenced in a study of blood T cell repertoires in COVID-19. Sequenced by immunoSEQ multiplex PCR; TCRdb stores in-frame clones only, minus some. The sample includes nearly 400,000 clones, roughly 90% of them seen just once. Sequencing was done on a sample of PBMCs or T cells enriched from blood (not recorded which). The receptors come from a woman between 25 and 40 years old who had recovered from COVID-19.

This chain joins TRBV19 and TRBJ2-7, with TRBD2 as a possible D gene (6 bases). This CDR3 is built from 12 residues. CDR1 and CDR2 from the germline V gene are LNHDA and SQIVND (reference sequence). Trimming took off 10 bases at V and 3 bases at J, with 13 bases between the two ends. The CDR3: CATSRGNYEQYF. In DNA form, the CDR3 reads TGTGCCACTAGCCGGGGGAACTACGAGCAGTACTTC.

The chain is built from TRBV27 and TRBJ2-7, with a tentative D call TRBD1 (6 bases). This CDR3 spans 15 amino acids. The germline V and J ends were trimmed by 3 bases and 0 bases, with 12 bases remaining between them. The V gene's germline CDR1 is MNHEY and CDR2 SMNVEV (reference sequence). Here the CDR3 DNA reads TGTGCCAGCAGTTTCATGCCAGGGGACTCCTACGAGCAGTACTTC. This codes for CASSFMPGDSYEQYF.

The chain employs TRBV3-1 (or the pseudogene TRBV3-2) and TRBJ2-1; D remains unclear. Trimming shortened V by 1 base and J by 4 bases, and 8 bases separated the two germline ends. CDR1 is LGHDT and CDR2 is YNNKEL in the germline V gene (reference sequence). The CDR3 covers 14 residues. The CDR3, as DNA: TGTGCCAGCAGCCAAGGGCTGGCATACAATGAGCAGTTCTTC. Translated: CASSQGLAYNEQFF.

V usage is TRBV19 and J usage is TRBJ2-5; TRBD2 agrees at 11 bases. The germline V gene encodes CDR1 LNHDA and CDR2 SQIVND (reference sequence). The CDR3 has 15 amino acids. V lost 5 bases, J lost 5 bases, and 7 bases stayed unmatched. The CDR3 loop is CASSFSGGAGETQYF. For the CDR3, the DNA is TGTGCCAGTAGTTTTAGCGGGGGGGCCGGGGAGACCCAGTACTTC.

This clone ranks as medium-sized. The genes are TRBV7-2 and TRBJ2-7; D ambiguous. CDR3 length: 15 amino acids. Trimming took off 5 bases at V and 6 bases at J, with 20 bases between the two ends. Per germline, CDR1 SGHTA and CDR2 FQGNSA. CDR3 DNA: TGTGCCAGCAGCGACCCTCGGGTCATTACTCGCGAGCAGTACTTC. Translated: CASSDPRVITREQYF.

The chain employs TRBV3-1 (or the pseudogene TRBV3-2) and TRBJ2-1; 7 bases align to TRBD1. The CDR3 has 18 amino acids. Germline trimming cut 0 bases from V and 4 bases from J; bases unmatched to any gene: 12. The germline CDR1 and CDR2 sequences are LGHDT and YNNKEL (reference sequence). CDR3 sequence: CASSQDKPPGTAYNEQFF. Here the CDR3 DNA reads TGTGCCAGCAGCCAAGATAAACCCCCCGGGACAGCTTACAATGAGCAGTTCTTC.

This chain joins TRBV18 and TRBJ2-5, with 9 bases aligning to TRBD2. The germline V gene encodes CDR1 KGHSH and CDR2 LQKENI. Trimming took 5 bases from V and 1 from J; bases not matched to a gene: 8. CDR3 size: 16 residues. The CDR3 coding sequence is TGTGCCAGCTCATATATGAATAGCGGGGGCCAAGAGACCCAGTACTTC. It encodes CASSYMNSGGQETQYF.

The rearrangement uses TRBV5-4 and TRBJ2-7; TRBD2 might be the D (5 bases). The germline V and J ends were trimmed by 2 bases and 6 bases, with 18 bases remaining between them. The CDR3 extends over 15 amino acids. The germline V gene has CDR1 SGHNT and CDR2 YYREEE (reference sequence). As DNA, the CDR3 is TGTGCCAGCAGCTTTCCCGGGCCGATAGGACTCGAGCAGTACTTC. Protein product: CASSFPGPIGLEQYF.

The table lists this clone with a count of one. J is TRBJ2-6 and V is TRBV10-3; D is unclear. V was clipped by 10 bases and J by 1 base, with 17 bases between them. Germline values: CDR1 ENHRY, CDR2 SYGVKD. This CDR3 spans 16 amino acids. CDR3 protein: CATNPRDNSGANVLTF. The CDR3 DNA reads TGTGCCACCAACCCCCGCGACAATTCTGGGGCCAACGTCCTGACTTTC.

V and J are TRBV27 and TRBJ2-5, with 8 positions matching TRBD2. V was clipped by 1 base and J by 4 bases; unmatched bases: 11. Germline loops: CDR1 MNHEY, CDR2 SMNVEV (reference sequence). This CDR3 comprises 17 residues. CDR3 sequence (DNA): TGTGCCAGCAGTTTATACCCCGGGGCTAGCGGGCCAGAGACCCAGTACTTC. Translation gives CASSLYPGASGPETQYF.

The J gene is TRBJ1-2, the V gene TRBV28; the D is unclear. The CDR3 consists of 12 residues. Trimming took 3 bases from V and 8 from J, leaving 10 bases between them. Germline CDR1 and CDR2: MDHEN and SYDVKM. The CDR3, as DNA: TGTGCCAGCAGTTTTCAGGATCTCGGCTACACCTTC. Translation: CASSFQDLGYTF.

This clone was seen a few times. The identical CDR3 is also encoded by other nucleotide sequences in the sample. The CDR3 loop reads CASRPGNRDYGYTF. DNA of the CDR3: TGTGCCAGCAGGCCCGGGAACAGAGACTATGGCTACACCTTC. The chain employs TRBV5-4 and TRBJ1-2; D unclear. This CDR3 is built from 14 residues. Trimming took off 5 bases at V and 3 bases at J, with 14 bases between the two ends. Germline lookup yields CDR1 SGHNT and CDR2 YYREEE (reference sequence). Supplemented by reference TRBV5-4 and TRBJ1-2, the full variable domain reads ETGVTQSPTHLIKTRGQQVTLRCSSQSGHNTVSWYQQALGQGPQFIFQYYREEENGRGNFPPRFSGLQFPNYSSELNVNALELDDSALYLCASRPGNRDYGYTFGSGTRLTVV.

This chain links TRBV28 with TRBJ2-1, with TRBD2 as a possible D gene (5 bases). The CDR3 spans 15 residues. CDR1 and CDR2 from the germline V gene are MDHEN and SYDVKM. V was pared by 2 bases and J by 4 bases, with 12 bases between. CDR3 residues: CASSLTAVGYNEQFF. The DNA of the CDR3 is TGTGCCAGCAGTTTAACAGCGGTAGGATACAATGAGCAGTTCTTC.

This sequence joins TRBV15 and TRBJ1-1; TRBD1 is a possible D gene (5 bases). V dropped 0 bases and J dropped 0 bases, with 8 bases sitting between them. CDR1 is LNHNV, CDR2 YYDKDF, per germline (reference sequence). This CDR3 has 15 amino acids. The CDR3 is CATSRDRAMNTEAFF. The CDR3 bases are TGTGCCACCAGCAGAGACAGGGCTATGAACACTGAAGCTTTCTTT.

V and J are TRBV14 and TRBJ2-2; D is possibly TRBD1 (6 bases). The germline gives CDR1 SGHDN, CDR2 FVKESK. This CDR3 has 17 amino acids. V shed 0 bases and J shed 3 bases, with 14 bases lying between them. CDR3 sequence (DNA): TGTGCCAGCAGCCAAGAGGGCCAGGGGCGTTACACCGGGGAGCTGTTTTTT. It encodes CASSQEGQGRYTGELFF.

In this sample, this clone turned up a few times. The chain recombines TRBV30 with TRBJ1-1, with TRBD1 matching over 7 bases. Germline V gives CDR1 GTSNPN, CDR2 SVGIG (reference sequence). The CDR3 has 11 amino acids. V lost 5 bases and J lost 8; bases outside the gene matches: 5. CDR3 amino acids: CAWVLRGEAFF. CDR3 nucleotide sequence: TGTGCCTGGGTTCTCAGGGGGGAAGCTTTCTTT.